The clone carrying this TCR beta chain showed up many times. Its cognate antigen is unknown. The record originates from a study of T-cell reconstitution after alpha-beta-depleted transplantation in children. Broader study findings: The main origin of T-cell counts and diversity one year after transplant was newly produced T cells.

A library of TCRbeta sequences, prepared with unique molecular identifiers, was generated. One entry per CDR3 protein results from TCRdb running MiXCR on the PCR reads. Of approximately 150,000 distinct CDR3 sequences detected, about 9% appear once; the ten largest clones hold less than 20%. The sequencing here drew on PBMCs, mostly from graft donor cells, taken 180 days after TCRalphabeta/CD19-depleted stem cell transplant. This sequence was found in a female patient aged 2-15 years who had a stem cell transplant for congenital amegakaryocytic thrombocytopenia, so the T cells may come from the graft donor.

CDR3 nucleotide sequence: TGTGCCCTCGATGCGGGGGGCGGGTACTACTACAATGAGCAGTTCTTC. Protein sequence: CALDAGGGYYYNEQFF. The rearrangement joins TRBV7-2 to TRBJ2-1; TRBD2 agrees at 8 bases. V lost 11 bases, J lost 3 bases, and 15 bases stayed unmatched. CDR1 and CDR2 (germline): SGHTA, FQGNSA. The length of the CDR3 is 16 residues. Drawing the rest from reference TRBV7-2 and TRBJ2-1, the complete variable domain is GAGVSQSPSNKVTEKGKDVELRCDPISGHTALYWYRQSLGQGLEFLIYFQGNSAPDKSGLPSDRFSAERTGGSVSTLTIQRTQQEDSAVYLCALDAGGGYYYNEQFFGPGTRLTVL.